This entry features one T cell receptor beta chain sequence. The repertoire was sequenced with immunoSEQ multiplex PCR; TCRdb's copy has only in-frame clones and lacks some. Of about 80,000 clones listed, approximately 86% were seen once; the top ten hold 4.8%. The data belong to a study of technical replicates of blood from several donors. The source is a human donor in good health. Some clones in this sample may be carry-over from other donors' samples. The sample taken for sequencing was PBMCs.

CDR3: CAISFDSQANYGYTF. The CDR3 nucleotides are TGTGCCATCAGTTTTGACAGTCAAGCTAACTATGGCTACACCTTC. The V and J genes are TRBV10-3 and TRBJ1-2; maybe TRBD1 (5 bases). This CDR3 is 15 amino acids long. V was pared by 5 bases and J by 0 bases, with 13 bases between. Germline V lookup: CDR1 ENHRY, CDR2 SYGVKD.